The 30 T cell receptor beta chains presented below share a single source sample, sequenced in a study of OX40 agonist ivuxolimab in advanced cancers. Generated by immunoSEQ multiplex PCR, the TCRdb table keeps only in-frame clones and is missing some. This table holds about 100,000 clones, around 89% found once. Here the sequenced sample was CD4+ or CD8+ T cells sorted from blood, taken in a trial of the OX40 agonist ivuxolimab. These receptors all come from an adult with an advanced solid tumor such as melanoma, head and neck, liver or kidney cancer.

The chain combines TRBV7-2 with TRBJ2-2; 12 nucleotides align to TRBD2. Trimming took 5 bases from V and 7 from J; bases not matched to a gene: 5. This CDR3 contains 15 residues. The germline V gene has CDR1 SGHTA and CDR2 FQGNSA. The CDR3 DNA is TGTGCCAGCAGCGAGACTAGCGGGAGAGACGGGGAGCTGTTTTTT. Amino acids: CASSETSGRDGELFF.

V usage is TRBV7-8 and J usage is TRBJ2-3, with 9 bases matching TRBD1. Trimming took 3 bases from V and 3 from J; bases not matched to a gene: 1. Germline loops: CDR1 SGHVS, CDR2 FQNEAQ. This CDR3 is 14 amino acids long. CDR3 nucleotides: TGTGCCAGCAGCTTCGACAGGGGGACAGATACGCAGTATTTT. The encoded protein is CASSFDRGTDTQYF.

CDR3 in amino acids: CAWSPGQNGYTF. The DNA of the CDR3 is TGTGCCTGGAGTCCCGGACAGAATGGCTACACCTTC. The chain carries TRBV30 and TRBJ1-2; possibly TRBD1 for D (6 bases). This CDR3 spans 12 amino acids. V lost 2 bases and J 6 bases, leaving 10 bases between the germline ends. Per the germline V gene, CDR1 is GTSNPN and CDR2 is SVGIG (reference sequence).

The J gene is TRBJ1-1, the V gene TRBV29-1, with TRBD1 identical over 7 bases. V gave up 5 bases and J gave up 6 bases; unmatched junction bases: 12. The CDR3 extends over 14 amino acids. Germline CDR1 and CDR2: SQVTM and ANQGSEA. The chain's CDR3 is CSVPPTGATSEAFF. The DNA of the CDR3 is TGCAGCGTTCCGCCAACAGGGGCTACATCTGAAGCTTTCTTT.

The chain links TRBV6-5 to TRBJ1-2, with D maybe TRBD1 (6 bases). Per the germline V gene, CDR1 is MNHEY and CDR2 is SVGAGI. This CDR3 has 12 amino acids. V lost 6 bases and J 5 bases, leaving 10 bases between the germline ends. The CDR3 region has the DNA TGTGCCAGCAGCAACCAGGGGTATGGCTACACCTTC. Translating gives CASSNQGYGYTF.

The CDR3 coding sequence is TGTGCCAGCTCACCAGTGGCTAGCGGGGGGCTAGATACGCAGTATTTT. Translated: CASSPVASGGLDTQYF. This chain joins TRBV18 and TRBJ2-3; 11 positions match TRBD2. Germline CDR1 KGHSH, CDR2 LQKENI. J gave up 5 bases and V 2 bases, and 6 bases lay outside the gene matches. The CDR3 sequence is 16 residues long.

The chain combines TRBV18 with TRBJ2-7, with a tentative D call TRBD1 (6 bases). V was cut by 4 bases and J by 9 bases, with 19 bases left in between. Germline CDR1 is KGHSH and CDR2 is LQKENI. The CDR3 consists of 14 residues. The CDR3 here is CASSQAQGPLGQYF. The CDR3 region has the DNA TGTGCCAGCTCACAGGCACAGGGCCCCCTCGGGCAGTACTTC. Full variable domain (outside the CDR3, taken from reference TRBV18 and TRBJ2-7): NAGVMQNPRHLVRRRGQEARLRCSPMKGHSHVYWYRQLPEEGLKFMVYLQKENIIDESGMPKERFSAEFPKEGPSILRIQQVVRGDSAAYFCASSQAQGPLGQYFGPGTRLTVT.

The J gene is TRBJ1-3, the V gene TRBV27; D uncertain. V was clipped by 0 bases and J by 2 bases, with 8 bases between them. The CDR3 sequence is 15 residues long. The germline gives CDR1 MNHEY, CDR2 SMNVEV (reference sequence). The CDR3 spells CASSLSGGPGNTIYF. The CDR3 nucleotides read TGTGCCAGCAGTTTATCCGGCGGACCTGGAAACACCATATATTTT.

The CDR3 spells CAVEPGGTYGYTF. CDR3 in DNA: TGTGCCGTAGAACCCGGGGGAACCTATGGCTACACCTTC. This chain links TRBV10-3 with TRBJ1-2, with D maybe TRBD1 (5 bases). The CDR3 runs to 13 residues. Trimming shortened V by 11 bases and J by 4 bases, and 17 bases separated the two germline ends. Per the germline V gene, CDR1 is ENHRY and CDR2 is SYGVKD.

CDR3 nucleotides: TGTGCCAGCAGTGAAGATGACGGAGCGAACACTGAAGCTTTCTTT. It specifies CASSEDDGANTEAFF. The V call is TRBV6-1, the J call TRBJ1-1, with unresolved D. The CDR3 covers 15 residues. The germline V and J ends were trimmed by 1 base and 1 base, with 10 bases remaining between them. Germline loops: CDR1 MNHNS, CDR2 SASEGT.

The chain uses TRBV30 and TRBJ1-6; no clear D gene. This CDR3 contains 11 residues. Per germline, CDR1 GTSNPN and CDR2 SVGIG (reference sequence). The germline V and J ends were trimmed by 5 bases and 4 bases, with 3 bases remaining between them. The CDR3 region is CAWAYNSPLHF. The CDR3 nucleotides read TGTGCCTGGGCTTATAATTCACCCCTCCACTTT.

The chain combines TRBV28 with TRBJ2-7; D is possibly TRBD1 or TRBD2 (5 bases each). The CDR3 is 14 residues long. Germline-derived CDR1 and CDR2 are MDHEN and SYDVKM. V gave up 7 bases and J gave up 4 bases, with 17 bases separating them. The CDR3 here is CASIRGQGRYEQYF. The CDR3 coding sequence is TGTGCCAGCATCCGAGGGCAGGGCAGATACGAGCAGTACTTC. Drawing the rest from reference TRBV28 and TRBJ2-7, the complete variable domain is DVKVTQSSRYLVKRTGEKVFLECVQDMDHENMFWYRQDPGLGLRLIYFSYDVKMKEKGDIPEGYSVSREKKERFSLILESASTNQTSMYLCASIRGQGRYEQYFGPGTRLTVT.

The V and J genes are TRBV5-1 and TRBJ2-1, with D possibly being TRBD1 (6 bases). Germline values: CDR1 SGHRS, CDR2 YFSETQ. Trimming stripped 1 base from V and 4 bases from J, with 9 bases between. The CDR3 covers 14 residues. The CDR3 here is CASSLPGAYNEQFF. CDR3 sequence (DNA): TGCGCCAGCAGCTTGCCAGGGGCGTACAATGAGCAGTTCTTC.

The chain links TRBV5-6 to TRBJ2-2; the match to TRBD2 covers 8 bases. The CDR3 totals 16 residues. Germline CDR1 is SGHDT and CDR2 is YYEEEE. After removal of 4 bases from V and 4 bases from J, the junction contained 9 bases not matched to a gene. The CDR3 is CASSPTSGPFTGELFF. The CDR3 DNA follows: TGTGCCAGCAGCCCCACTAGCGGCCCTTTCACCGGGGAGCTGTTTTTT.

This sequence joins TRBV5-4 and TRBJ2-1; the match to TRBD2 covers 8 bases. Germline values: CDR1 SGHNT, CDR2 YYREEE (reference sequence). V lost 0 bases to trimming and J lost 0 bases; unmatched junction nucleotides: 5. This CDR3 spans 17 amino acids. CDR3 sequence: CASSLARGGFSYNEQFF. CDR3 DNA sequence: TGTGCCAGCAGCTTGGCACGGGGGGGGTTCTCCTACAATGAGCAGTTCTTC.

The CDR3 DNA sequence: TGTGCCAGCAGCTTGTCTGTCAGCCGCCAGGGCTATGAGCAGTTCTTC. This gives the protein CASSLSVSRQGYEQFF. The chain joins TRBV5-8 to TRBJ2-1; D perhaps matches TRBD1 (5 bases). CDR1 is SGHTS, CDR2 YDEGEE, per germline. V was shortened by 1 base and J by 8 bases, with 19 bases between the two germline ends. The CDR3 loop spans 16 amino acids.

V usage is TRBV5-1 and J usage is TRBJ1-1; 7 bases fit TRBD1. This CDR3 has 13 residues. V was clipped by 5 bases and J by 4 bases; unmatched bases: 5. From germline, CDR1 is SGHRS and CDR2 YFSETQ. The CDR3 loop reads CASSKEGATEAFF. The CDR3 DNA follows: TGCGCCAGCAGTAAGGAGGGGGCCACTGAAGCTTTCTTT.

The gene calls are TRBV4-1 and TRBJ1-2; no clear D gene. CDR3 length: 15 residues. Trimming took 1 base from V and 1 from J, leaving 10 bases between them. Germline V gives CDR1 MGHRA, CDR2 YSYEKL. CDR3 in amino acids: CASSQAAGVNYGYTF. The DNA for the CDR3 is TGCGCCAGCAGCCAAGCTGCAGGAGTTAACTATGGCTACACCTTC.

This chain uses TRBV11-2 with TRBJ2-7; D perhaps matches TRBD1 (6 bases). CDR1 and CDR2 (germline): SGHAT, FQNNGV. Trimming took off 1 base at V and 2 bases at J, with 12 bases between the two ends. This CDR3 has 15 amino acids. The CDR3 loop is CASSLAAGATYEQYF. Here the CDR3 DNA reads TGTGCCAGCAGCTTAGCGGCAGGGGCTACCTACGAGCAGTACTTC.

Points on this clone: Other DNA sequences in the sample encode the same CDR3. The rearrangement uses TRBV6-1 and TRBJ1-1, with D perhaps TRBD1 (5 bases). V was pared by 6 bases and J by 0 bases, with 11 bases between. This CDR3 spans 14 amino acids. CDR1 is MNHNS, CDR2 SASEGT, per germline. Here the CDR3 DNA reads TGTGCCAGCAGCTTAGACAGAGTGAACACTGAAGCTTTCTTT. Protein: CASSLDRVNTEAFF.

The CDR3 protein is CASSLYGGGPPGEQFF. DNA for the CDR3: TGTGCCAGCAGTTTATATGGGGGAGGGCCCCCGGGGGAGCAGTTCTTC. The V call is TRBV27, the J call TRBJ2-1; 7 nucleotides agree with TRBD2. The CDR3 has 16 residues. Per germline, CDR1 MNHEY and CDR2 SMNVEV (reference sequence). V lost 1 base to trimming and J lost 10 bases; unmatched junction nucleotides: 13.

The chain links TRBV28 to TRBJ1-4; a weak D match, TRBD1 (5 bases). Germline assignment: CDR1 MDHEN and CDR2 SYDVKM. V lost 5 bases and J lost 0, with 10 bases in between. CDR3 size: 15 residues. The CDR3 here is CASSGSGATNEKLFF. For the CDR3, the DNA is TGTGCCAGCAGTGGATCGGGGGCAACTAATGAAAAACTGTTTTTT.

The CDR3 coding sequence is TGTGCCAGCAGCTTCCAACTAGCGGTCACCGGGGAGCTGTTTTTT. This translates into CASSFQLAVTGELFF. This chain links TRBV5-4 with TRBJ2-2; TRBD2 matches 8 bases. There are 15 residues in the CDR3. Trimming removed 2 bases from V and 4 bases from J; junction bases left unmatched: 4. Germline assignment: CDR1 SGHNT and CDR2 YYREEE (reference sequence). The full variable domain, with the rest looked up from reference TRBV5-4 and TRBJ2-2, is ETGVTQSPTHLIKTRGQQVTLRCSSQSGHNTVSWYQQALGQGPQFIFQYYREEENGRGNFPPRFSGLQFPNYSSELNVNALELDDSALYLCASSFQLAVTGELFFGEGSRLTVL.

The CDR3 loop is CSVAGHSYGYTF. CDR3 in DNA: TGCAGCGTTGCTGGGCACAGCTATGGCTACACCTTC. The gene calls are TRBV29-1 and TRBJ1-2; D is unresolved. The CDR3 spans 12 residues. The ends were cut back, 4 bases at V and 4 bases at J, with 10 bases in the middle. The germline CDR1 and CDR2 sequences are SQVTM and ANQGSEA.

The gene calls are TRBV4-2 and TRBJ2-2; 8 bases line up with TRBD2. After removal of 3 bases from V and 1 base from J, the junction contained 1 base not matched to a gene. From germline, CDR1 is LGHNA and CDR2 YNFKEQ. This CDR3 region has 15 residues. For the CDR3, the DNA is TGTGCCAGCAGCCAGGGACTAGGGAACACCGGGGAGCTGTTTTTT. This sequence encodes CASSQGLGNTGELFF.

The rearrangement uses TRBV14 and TRBJ2-1; TRBD2 agrees at 12 bases. Trimming at V came to 4 bases and at J to 8 bases, leaving 9 bases not matched to a gene. Germline CDR1 SGHDN, CDR2 FVKESK. CDR3 length: 16 amino acids. For the CDR3, the DNA is TGTGCCAGCAGCCGAGGACTAGCGGGGCCTTGGGATGAGCAGTTCTTC. This encodes CASSRGLAGPWDEQFF.

The genes are TRBV27 and TRBJ2-5, with TRBD1 matching over 8 bases. Germline CDR1 reads MNHEY; CDR2 reads SMNVEV (reference sequence). V lost 5 bases and J lost 5; bases outside the gene matches: 10. This CDR3 spans 15 amino acids. The CDR3 sequence: CASSTFRGRRETQYF. The CDR3 region has the DNA TGTGCCAGCAGTACGTTCAGGGGGCGCCGGGAGACCCAGTACTTC.

This chain joins TRBV4-1 and TRBJ1-2; D possibly corresponds to TRBD1 (5 bases). CDR1 and CDR2 (germline): MGHRA, YSYEKL. This CDR3 region has 15 residues. Trimming cost V 4 bases and J 3 bases, with 15 bases left between them. This CDR3 is CASSPNPDSHYGYTF. As DNA, the CDR3 is TGCGCCAGCAGCCCAAACCCCGACAGCCACTATGGCTACACCTTC.

The V call is TRBV6-6, the J call TRBJ2-5; D perhaps matches TRBD1 (6 bases). Trimming removed 4 bases at V and 2 bases at J, with 11 bases between. The CDR3 has 14 amino acids. Looked up from germline, CDR1 is MNHNY and CDR2 is SVGAGI (reference sequence). CDR3 loop: CASSSPDRQETQYF. The CDR3 region has the DNA TGTGCCAGCAGTTCCCCGGACAGACAAGAGACCCAGTACTTC.

J is TRBJ2-5 and V is TRBV6-1, with TRBD1 identical over 11 bases. Unmatched junction bases numbered 6, after V lost 4 bases and J lost 5 bases. The CDR3 has 15 amino acids. Germline CDR1 and CDR2: MNHNS and SASEGT. CDR3 protein: CASSAGQGAWETQYF. Here the CDR3 DNA reads TGTGCCAGCAGTGCTGGACAGGGGGCTTGGGAGACCCAGTACTTC.